Below, one TCR beta chain is given with its context. As yet, its antigen is unknown. The data originate from a study of shared clonotypes between healthy human individuals. Study-level findings and limits: A few donors held approximately 5% of naive CD4 clonotypes in common. Researchers sampled only blood; tissue repertoires likely differ.

The germline CDR1 and CDR2 sequences are MDHEN and SYDVKM. V was pared by 7 bases and J by 1 base, with 11 bases between. This CDR3 contains 15 residues. It was at deep level that the assay was run. Generated by immunoSEQ multiplex PCR, the TCRdb table keeps only in-frame clones and is missing some. The sample has over a million clones, 65% to 80% seen once; the top ten hold about 1.5%. The receptor comes from a man aged 18 to 29 in good health. V gene TRBV28 combines with J gene TRBJ2-6; possibly TRBD1 or TRBD2 for D (5 bases each). The specimen was memory CD4+ T cells sorted from blood. The sample's subset: CD45RA-negative fraction. CDR3 loop: CASMGVNSGANVLTF. CDR3 in DNA: TGTGCCAGCATGGGGGTTAATTCTGGGGCCAACGTCCTGACTTTC.